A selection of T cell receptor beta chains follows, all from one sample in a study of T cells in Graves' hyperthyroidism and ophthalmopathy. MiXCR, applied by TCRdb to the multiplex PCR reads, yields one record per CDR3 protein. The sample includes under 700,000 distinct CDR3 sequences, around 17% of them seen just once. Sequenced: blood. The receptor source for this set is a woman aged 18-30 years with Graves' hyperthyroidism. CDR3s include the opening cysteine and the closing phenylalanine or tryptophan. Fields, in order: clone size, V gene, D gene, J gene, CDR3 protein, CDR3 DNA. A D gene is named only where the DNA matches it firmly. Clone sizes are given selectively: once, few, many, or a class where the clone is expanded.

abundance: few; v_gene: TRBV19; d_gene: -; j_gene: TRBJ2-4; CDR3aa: CASRSDGGVENIQYF; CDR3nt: TGTGCCAGTAGGTCAGATGGAGGGGTTGAAAACATTCAGTACTTC
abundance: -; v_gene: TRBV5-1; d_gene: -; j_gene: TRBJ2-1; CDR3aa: CASFPGSGSYNEQFF; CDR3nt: TGCGCCAGCTTCCCGGGGAGCGGGTCATACAATGAGCAGTTCTTC
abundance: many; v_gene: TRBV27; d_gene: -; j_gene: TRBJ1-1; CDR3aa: CASSFEPLTEAFF; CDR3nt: TGTGCCAGCAGTTTCGAACCTCTCACTGAAGCTTTCTTT
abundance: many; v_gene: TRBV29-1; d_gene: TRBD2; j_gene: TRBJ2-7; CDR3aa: CSVWHRGISGGSSYEQYF; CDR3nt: TGCAGCGTCTGGCACAGGGGTATTAGCGGGGGCAGCTCCTACGAGCAGTACTTC
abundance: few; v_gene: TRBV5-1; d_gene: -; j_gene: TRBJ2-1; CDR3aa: CASSYTGNEQFF; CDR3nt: TGCGCCAGCAGCTACACAGGAAATGAGCAGTTCTTC
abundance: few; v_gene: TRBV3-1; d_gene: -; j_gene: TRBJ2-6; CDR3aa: CASSPYEGSGANVLTF; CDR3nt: TGTGCCAGCAGCCCGTACGAGGGCTCTGGGGCCAACGTCCTGACTTTC
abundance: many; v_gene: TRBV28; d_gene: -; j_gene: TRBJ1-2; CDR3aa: CASSLPMGLSHGYTF; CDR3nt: TGTGCCAGCAGTTTACCTATGGGCCTCTCCCATGGCTACACCTTC
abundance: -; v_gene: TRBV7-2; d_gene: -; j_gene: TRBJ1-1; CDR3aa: CASSLELTELEAFF; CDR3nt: TGTGCCAGCAGCTTAGAGTTGACAGAGCTGGAAGCTTTCTTT
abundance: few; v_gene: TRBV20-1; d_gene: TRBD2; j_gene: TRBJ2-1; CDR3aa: CSARDNGRLALNEQFF; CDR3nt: TGCAGTGCTAGAGATAACGGGCGACTAGCTCTGAATGAGCAGTTCTTC
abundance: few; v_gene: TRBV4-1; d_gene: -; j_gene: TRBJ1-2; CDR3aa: CASSQREGGPGVGYTF; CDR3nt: TGCGCCAGCAGCCAACGTGAAGGAGGGCCAGGGGTTGGCTACACCTTC
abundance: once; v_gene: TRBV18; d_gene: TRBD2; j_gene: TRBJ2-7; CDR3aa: CASSPAGLGREQYF; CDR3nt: TGTGCCAGCTCACCAGCAGGACTAGGGCGCGAGCAGTACTTC
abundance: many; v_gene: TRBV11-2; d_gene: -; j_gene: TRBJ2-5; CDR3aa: CASDTPAETQYF; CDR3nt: TGTGCCAGCGACACCCCGGCGGAGACCCAGTACTTC
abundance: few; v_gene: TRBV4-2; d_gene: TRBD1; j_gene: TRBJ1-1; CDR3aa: CASSHHVQGANTEAFF; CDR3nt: TGTGCCAGCAGCCACCACGTACAGGGGGCGAACACTGAAGCTTTCTTT
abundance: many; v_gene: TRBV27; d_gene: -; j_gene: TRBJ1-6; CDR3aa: CASSLSTDSPLHF; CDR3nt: TGTGCCAGCAGTTTATCCACAGATTCACCCCTCCACTTT
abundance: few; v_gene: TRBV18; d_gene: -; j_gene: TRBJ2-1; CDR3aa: CASSPPTGRGSRNEQFF; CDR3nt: TGTGCCAGCTCACCACCGACTGGCAGGGGATCTCGCAATGAGCAGTTCTTC
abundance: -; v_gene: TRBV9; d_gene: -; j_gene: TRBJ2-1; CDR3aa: CASSGPIVSRDNEQFF; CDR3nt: TGTGCCAGCAGCGGGCCGATAGTGTCGCGCGACAATGAGCAGTTCTTC
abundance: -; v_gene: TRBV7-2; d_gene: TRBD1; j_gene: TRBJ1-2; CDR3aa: CATTPGGYYGYTF; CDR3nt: TGTGCCACCACGCCAGGGGGATACTATGGCTACACCTTC
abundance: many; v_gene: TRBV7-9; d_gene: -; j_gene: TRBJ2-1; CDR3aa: CASSLSNTHQEGQYNEQFF; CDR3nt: TGTGCCAGCAGCCTATCAAATACTCACCAGGAGGGCCAGTACAATGAGCAGTTCTTC
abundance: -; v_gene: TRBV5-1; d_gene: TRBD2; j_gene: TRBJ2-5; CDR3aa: CASSSRTSGRGMETQYF; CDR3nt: TGCGCCAGCAGCTCCCGGACTAGCGGGAGGGGAATGGAGACCCAGTACTTC
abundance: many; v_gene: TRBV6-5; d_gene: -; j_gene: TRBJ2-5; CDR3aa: CASSYSGGRRTQYF; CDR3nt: TGTGCCAGCAGTTACTCCGGGGGGCGGCGGACCCAGTACTTC
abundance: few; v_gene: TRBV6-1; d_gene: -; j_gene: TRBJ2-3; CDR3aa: CASLDSTDTQYF; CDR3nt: TGTGCCAGCTTGGATAGCACAGATACGCAGTATTTT
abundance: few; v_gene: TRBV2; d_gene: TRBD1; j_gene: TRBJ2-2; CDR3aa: CASSEAQGTGGTGELFF; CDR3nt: TGTGCCAGCAGTGAAGCGCAAGGGACAGGGGGCACCGGGGAGCTGTTTTTT
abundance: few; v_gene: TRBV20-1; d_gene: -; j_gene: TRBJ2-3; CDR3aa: CSARASDTQYF; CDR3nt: TGCAGTGCCAGAGCTTCAGATACGCAGTATTTT
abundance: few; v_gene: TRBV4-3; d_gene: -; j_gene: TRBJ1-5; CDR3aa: CASSQDPGRSNQPQHF; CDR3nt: TGCGCCAGCAGCCAAGATCCAGGCCGTAGCAATCAGCCCCAGCATTTT
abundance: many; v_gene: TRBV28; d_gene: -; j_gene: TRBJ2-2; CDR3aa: CASSLSPTGGELFF; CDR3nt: TGTGCCAGCAGTTTATCGCCGACAGGAGGGGAGCTGTTTTTT
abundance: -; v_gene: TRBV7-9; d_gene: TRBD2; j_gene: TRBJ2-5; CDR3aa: CASSPLGGGKTQYF; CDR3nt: TGTGCCAGCAGCCCCCTCGGGGGGGGTAAGACCCAGTACTTC
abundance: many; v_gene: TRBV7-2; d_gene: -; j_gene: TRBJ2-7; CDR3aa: CASSAYKDYEQYF; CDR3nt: TGTGCCAGCAGCGCCTACAAGGACTACGAGCAGTACTTC
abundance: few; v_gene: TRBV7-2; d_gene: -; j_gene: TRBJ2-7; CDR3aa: CAAGRSSYEQYF; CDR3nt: TGTGCCGCAGGGAGGAGCTCCTACGAGCAGTACTTC
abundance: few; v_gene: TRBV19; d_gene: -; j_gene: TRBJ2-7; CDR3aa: CASSITSLGSYEQYF; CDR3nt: TGTGCCAGTAGTATCACTTCATTAGGCTCCTACGAGCAGTACTTC
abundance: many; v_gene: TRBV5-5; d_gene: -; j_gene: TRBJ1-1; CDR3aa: CASSLPGMNTEAFF; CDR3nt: TGTGCCAGCAGCTTGCCAGGTATGAACACTGAAGCTTTCTTT
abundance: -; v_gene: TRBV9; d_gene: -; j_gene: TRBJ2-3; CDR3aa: CASSVTTYTDTQYF; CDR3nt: TGTGCCAGCAGCGTAACGACTTACACAGATACGCAGTATTTT
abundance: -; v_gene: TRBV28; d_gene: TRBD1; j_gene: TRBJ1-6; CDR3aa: CASISGGNSPLHF; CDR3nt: TGTGCCAGCATCTCAGGGGGTAATTCACCCCTCCACTTT
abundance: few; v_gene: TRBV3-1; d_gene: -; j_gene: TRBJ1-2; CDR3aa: CASSQEHRSPACTF; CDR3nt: TGTGCCAGCAGCCAAGAACACAGGTCACCCGCCTGCACCTTC
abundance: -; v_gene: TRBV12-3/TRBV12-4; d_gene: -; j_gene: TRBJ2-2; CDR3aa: CASSRRKDTGELFF; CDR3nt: TGTGCCAGCAGTCGACGGAAGGACACCGGGGAGCTGTTTTTT
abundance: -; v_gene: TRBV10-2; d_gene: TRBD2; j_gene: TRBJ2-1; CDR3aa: CASSVLGTSGTNEQFF; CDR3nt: TGCGCCAGCAGCGTCCTCGGGACTAGCGGGACTAATGAGCAGTTCTTC
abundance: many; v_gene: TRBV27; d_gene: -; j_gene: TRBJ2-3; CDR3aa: CASSLDGDKTDTQYF; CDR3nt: TGTGCCAGCAGTTTAGATGGCGATAAAACAGATACGCAGTATTTT
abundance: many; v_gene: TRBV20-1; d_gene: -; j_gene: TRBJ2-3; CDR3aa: CSAKSSDLTDTQYF; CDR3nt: TGCAGTGCCAAGTCGAGCGATTTAACAGATACGCAGTATTTT
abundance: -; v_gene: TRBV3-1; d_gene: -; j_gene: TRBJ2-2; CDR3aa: CASSRDHPDTGELFF; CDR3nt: TGTGCCAGCAGCCGGGACCACCCAGACACCGGGGAGCTGTTTTTT
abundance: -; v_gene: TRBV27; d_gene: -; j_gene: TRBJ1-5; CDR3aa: CASSLVAATGSNQPQHF; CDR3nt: TGTGCCAGCAGTTTAGTCGCCGCGACGGGTAGCAATCAGCCCCAGCATTTT
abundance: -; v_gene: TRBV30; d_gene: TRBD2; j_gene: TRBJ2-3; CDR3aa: CAWTSGGPPNTQYF; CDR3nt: TGTGCCTGGACTAGCGGGGGCCCCCCGAATACGCAGTATTTT
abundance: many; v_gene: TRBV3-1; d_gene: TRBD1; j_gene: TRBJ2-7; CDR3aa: CASSQSGQVGVYEQYF; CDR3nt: TGTGCCAGCAGCCAATCCGGACAGGTCGGAGTCTACGAGCAGTACTTC
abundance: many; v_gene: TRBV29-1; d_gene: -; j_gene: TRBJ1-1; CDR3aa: CSGRHYTEAFF; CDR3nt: TGCAGCGGAAGACATTACACTGAAGCTTTCTTT
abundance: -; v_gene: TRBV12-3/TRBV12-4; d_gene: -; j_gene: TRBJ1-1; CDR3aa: CASRPVGGATEAFF; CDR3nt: TGTGCCAGCCGGCCGGTGGGCGGTGCTACTGAAGCTTTCTTT
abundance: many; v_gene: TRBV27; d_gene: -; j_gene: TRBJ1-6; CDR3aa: CASSVGRRSPLHF; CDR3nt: TGTGCCAGCAGCGTGGGGAGACGTTCACCCCTCCACTTT
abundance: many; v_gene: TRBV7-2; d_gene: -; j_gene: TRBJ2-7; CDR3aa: CASSQTGSEQYF; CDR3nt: TGTGCCAGCAGCCAGACAGGTTCCGAGCAGTACTTC
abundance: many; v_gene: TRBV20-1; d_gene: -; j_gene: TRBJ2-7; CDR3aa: CSGARDHSYEQYF; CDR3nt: TGCAGTGGGGCTCGGGACCACTCCTACGAGCAGTACTTC
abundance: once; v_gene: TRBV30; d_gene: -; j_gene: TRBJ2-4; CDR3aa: CAWSVDGSVRNIQYF; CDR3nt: TGTGCCTGGAGTGTAGATGGTAGCGTACGGAACATTCAGTACTTC
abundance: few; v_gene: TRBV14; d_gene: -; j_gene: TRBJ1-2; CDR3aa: CASSQHADLLLGYTF; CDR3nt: TGTGCCAGCAGCCAGCACGCGGACCTCCTCCTAGGCTACACCTTC
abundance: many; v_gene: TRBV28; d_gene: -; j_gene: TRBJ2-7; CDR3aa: CASSFRPWSAEQYF; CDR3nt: TGTGCCAGCAGTTTTCGCCCCTGGTCAGCCGAGCAGTACTTC
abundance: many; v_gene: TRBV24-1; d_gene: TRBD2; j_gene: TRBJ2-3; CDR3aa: CATRRPRSISGNSTDTQYF; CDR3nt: TGTGCCACCAGAAGGCCTCGGTCCATTAGCGGGAATAGCACAGATACGCAGTATTTT
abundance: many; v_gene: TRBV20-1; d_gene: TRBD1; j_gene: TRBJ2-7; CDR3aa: CSATRGLNEQYF; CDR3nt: TGCAGTGCAACCAGGGGGCTCAACGAGCAGTACTTC
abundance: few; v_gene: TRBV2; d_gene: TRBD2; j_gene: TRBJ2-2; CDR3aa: CASTKTSGTYTGELFF; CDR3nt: TGTGCCAGCACCAAGACTAGCGGGACTTACACCGGGGAGCTGTTTTTT
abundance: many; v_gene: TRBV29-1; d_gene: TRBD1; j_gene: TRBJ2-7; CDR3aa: CSVWTGERYEQYF; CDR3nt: TGCAGCGTCTGGACAGGGGAAAGGTACGAGCAGTACTTC
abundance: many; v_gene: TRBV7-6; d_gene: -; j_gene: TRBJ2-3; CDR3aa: CASSSHKISTDTQYF; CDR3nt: TGTGCCAGCAGCTCCCACAAAATTAGCACAGATACGCAGTATTTT
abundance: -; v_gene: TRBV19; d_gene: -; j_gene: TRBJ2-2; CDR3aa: CASSIQQGSGELFF; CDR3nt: TGTGCCAGTAGTATACAGCAGGGAAGCGGGGAGCTGTTTTTT
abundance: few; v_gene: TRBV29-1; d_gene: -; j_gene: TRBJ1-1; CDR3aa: CSVAGSAEAFF; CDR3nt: TGCAGCGTTGCAGGCAGCGCTGAAGCTTTCTTT
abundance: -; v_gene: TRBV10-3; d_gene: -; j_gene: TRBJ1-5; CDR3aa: CAISERGGQPQHF; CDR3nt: TGTGCCATCAGTGAAAGGGGGGGTCAGCCCCAGCATTTT
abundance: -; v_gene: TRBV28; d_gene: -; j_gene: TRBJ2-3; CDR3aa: CASSFPPSSDSTQQYF; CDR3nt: TGTGCCAGCAGTTTTCCCCCTTCCTCGGACTCGACGCAGCAGTATTTT